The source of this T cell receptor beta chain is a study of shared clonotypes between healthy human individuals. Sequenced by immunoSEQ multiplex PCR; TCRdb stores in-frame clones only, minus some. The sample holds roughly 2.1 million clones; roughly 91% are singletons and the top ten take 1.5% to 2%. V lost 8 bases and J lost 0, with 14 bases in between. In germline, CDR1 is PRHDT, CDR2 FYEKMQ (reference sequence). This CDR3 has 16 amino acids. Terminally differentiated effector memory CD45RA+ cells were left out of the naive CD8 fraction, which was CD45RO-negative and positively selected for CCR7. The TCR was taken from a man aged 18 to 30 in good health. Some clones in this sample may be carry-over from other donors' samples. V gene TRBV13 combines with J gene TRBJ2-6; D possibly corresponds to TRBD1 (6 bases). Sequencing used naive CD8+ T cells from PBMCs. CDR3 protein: CASASRGASGANVLTF. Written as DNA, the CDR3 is TGTGCCAGCGCTTCCAGGGGAGCCTCTGGGGCCAACGTCCTGACTTTC.